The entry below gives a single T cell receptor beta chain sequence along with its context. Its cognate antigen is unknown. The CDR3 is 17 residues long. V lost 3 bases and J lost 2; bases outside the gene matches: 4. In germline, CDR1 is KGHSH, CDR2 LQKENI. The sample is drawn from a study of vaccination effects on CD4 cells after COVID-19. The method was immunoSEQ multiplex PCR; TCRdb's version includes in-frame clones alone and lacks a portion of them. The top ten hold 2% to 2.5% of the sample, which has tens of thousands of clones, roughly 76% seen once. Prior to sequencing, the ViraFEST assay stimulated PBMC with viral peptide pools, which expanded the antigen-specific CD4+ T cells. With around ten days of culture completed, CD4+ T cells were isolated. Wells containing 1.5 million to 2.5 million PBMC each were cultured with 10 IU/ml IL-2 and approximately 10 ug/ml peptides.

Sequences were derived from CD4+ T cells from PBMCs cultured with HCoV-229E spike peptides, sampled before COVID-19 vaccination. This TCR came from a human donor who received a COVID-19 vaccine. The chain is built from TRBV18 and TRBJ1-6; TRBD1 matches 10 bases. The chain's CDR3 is CASSPDRGKTYNSPLHF. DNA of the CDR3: TGTGCCAGCTCACCGGACAGGGGGAAAACCTATAATTCACCCCTCCACTTT.